The 9 T cell receptor beta chains below come from one sample, sequenced in a study of T cells in women clearing cervical HPV infection. The data were produced by immunoSEQ multiplex PCR, yet TCRdb's version contains in-frame clones alone and is incomplete. This sample contains roughly 15,000 clones. The specimen was blood buffy coat. The receptor set was obtained from a woman aged 18 to 75 with a cervical HPV16 infection that either progressed to CIN3+ or cleared (not recorded which).

With respect to this clone: The CDR3 goes on 3 residues after the read ends, and that part is filled in from the germline J gene. This chain joins TRBV19 and TRBJ2-7; maybe TRBD2 (7 bases). The CDR3 loop spans 15 amino acids. Trimming took 7 bases from V and 0 from J, leaving 16 bases between them. CDR1 is LNHDA, CDR2 SQIVND, per germline (reference sequence). The sequenced part of the CDR3 DNA is TGTGCCAGTACCGACCCGGGGGGCCTCTCCTACGAG. Translated, it gives CASTDPGGLSYE. The whole CDR3 protein reads CASTDPGGLSYEQYF.

With regard to this clone: The junction does not match germline at one end; this may be a read error. The read finishes 3 residues shy of the CDR3 end, and the germline J gene is used to complete it. This chain links TRBV7-9 with TRBJ2-7; no reliable D call. The CDR3 is 14 residues long. Germline-derived CDR1 and CDR2 are SEHNR and FQNEAQ (reference sequence). The CDR3 spells CTSSLGGNLSEQYF. The CDR3 DNA, read in part, is TGTACCAGCAGCTTAGGCGGAAACCTTTCCGAG. Full variable domain (remainder filled in from reference TRBV7-9 and TRBJ2-7): DTGVSQNPRHKITKRGQNVTFRCDPISEHNRLYWYRQTLGQGPEFLTYFQNEAQLEKSRLLSDRFSAERPKGSFSTLEIQRTEQGDSAMYLCTSSLGGNLSEQYFGPGTRLTVT.

As concerns this clone: The CDR3 end is not reached by the read, which stops 3 residues before it; the germline J gene fills it in. The rearrangement uses TRBV10-3 and TRBJ1-1; weak D call: TRBD1 (6 bases). This CDR3 is 15 amino acids long. Trimming removed 7 bases from V and 1 base from J, with 16 bases in between. Per the germline V gene, CDR1 is ENHRY and CDR2 is SYGVKD. The CDR3 bases that were read are TGTGCCATCAAAACCTTCCGGGACAAGAACACTGAA. Translating it yields CAIKTFRDKNTE. The whole CDR3 reads CAIKTFRDKNTEAFF.

The CDR3 region is CASSLTPTEAFF. CDR3 bases read: TGTGCCAGCAGTCTTACACCCACTGAA. This chain links TRBV5-6 with TRBJ1-1, with D unclear. The read ends 3 residues early relative to the CDR3; the germline J gene fills the gap. V was clipped by 5 bases and J by 4 bases, with 9 bases between them. The germline V gene has CDR1 SGHDT and CDR2 YYEEEE. The length of the CDR3 is 12 residues.

Regarding this clone: The read ends 3 residues before the CDR3 terminus; that terminus is restored from the germline J gene. The chain carries TRBV7-6 and TRBJ2-1; D perhaps matches TRBD2 (7 bases). Trimming removed 6 bases at V and 3 bases at J, with 18 bases between. This CDR3 has 16 residues. The germline gives CDR1 SGHVS, CDR2 FNYEAQ. CDR3 DNA (partial): TGTGCCAGCAGTGGGGGGGCGGGAGTTAACTACAATGAG. This encodes CASSGGAGVNYNE. The complete CDR3 sequence is CASSGGAGVNYNEQFF.

Remarks on this clone: The read ends 3 residues before the CDR3 terminus; that terminus is restored from the germline J gene. The genes are TRBV7-2 and TRBJ1-6; no firm D call. This CDR3 comprises 13 residues. The V and J ends lost 1 base and 7 bases respectively, with 5 bases between them. Germline values: CDR1 SGHTA, CDR2 FQGNSA. CDR3: CASSLGRNSPLHF. The sequenced part of the CDR3 DNA is TGTGCCAGCAGCTTAGGCAGGAATTCACCC.

As regards this clone: The sequence runs out 3 residues before the end of the CDR3; the remainder is reconstructed from the germline J gene. This chain links TRBV4-1 with TRBJ2-7; D not resolved. The germline gives CDR1 MGHRA, CDR2 YSYEKL. V was shortened by 2 bases and J by 5 bases, with 10 bases between the two germline ends. The CDR3 has 13 residues. The sequenced part of the CDR3 DNA is TGCGCCAGCAGCCAATGGAACAGTGACGAG. Protein sequence: CASSQWNSDE. The full CDR3 sequence reads CASSQWNSDEQYF.

Partial CDR3 DNA: TGTGCCAGCAGTGAAGCGGGGGGGACGGAGAAAGAA. It encodes CASSEAGGTEKE. The entire CDR3 sequence reads CASSEAGGTEKEAFF. The genes are TRBV6-1 and TRBJ1-1, with D possibly matching TRBD1 (5 bases). The sequenced fragment ends 3 residues before the CDR3 boundary, so the rest is inferred from the germline J gene. CDR3 length equals 15 residues. Germline V gene sequence: CDR1 MNHNS, CDR2 SASEGT.

In regard to this clone: Coverage ceases 3 residues before the CDR3 finishes, and the germline J gene fills in the end. The V call is TRBV29-1, the J call TRBJ2-7, with 7 bases matching TRBD1. The CDR3 has 12 amino acids. Trimming at V came to 8 bases and at J to 2 bases, leaving 6 bases not matched to a gene. CDR1 and CDR2 from the germline V gene are SQVTM and ANQGSEA. Incomplete CDR3 DNA: TGCAGCTTCCGGGACAGACCCTACGAG. As protein: CSFRDRPYE. The full-length CDR3 reads as CSFRDRPYEQYF.